This T cell receptor beta chain was sequenced for a study of T cells after yellow fever vaccination. This clonotype was observed at least ten times. The antigen is not known. CDR3 length: 14 residues. CDR1 and CDR2 from the germline V gene are DFQATT and SNEGSKA (reference sequence). Trimming pared 3 bases from V and 0 bases from J, leaving 10 bases between. MiXCR, run by TCRdb on the 5' RACE reads, gives a single entry per CDR3 protein. The table lists about 150,000 distinct CDR3 sequences, more than 6.5% of them singletons. Overall study findings and caveats: Repertoires sorted by FACS could include abundant clonotypes that are contaminants from the bulk population.

The sample was CD4+ T cells sorted from PBMCs, taken 10 days after the yellow fever booster vaccination. The genes are TRBV20-1 and TRBJ2-3; D might be TRBD1 (6 bases). The receptor's source is a young man who received the YFV17D yellow fever vaccine. CDR3 DNA: TGCAGTGCTAGTAACAGGGCTAGCACAGATACGCAGTATTTT. This sequence encodes CSASNRASTDTQYF.